This TCR beta chain is from a study of graft-versus-host responses after intestinal transplantation. Whole-study context: Among the recipients, transplants were multivisceral, liver-intestinal, or isolated intestinal. The whole recipient group had anti-thymocyte globulin induction followed by tacrolimus and steroids for around three years.

The germline CDR1 and CDR2 sequences are SGHNT and YENEEA. This CDR3 comprises 12 residues. Trimming removed 5 bases from V and 3 bases from J, with 8 bases in between. This clone appeared once. What it binds is unknown. Study results and caveats: Clonal ratios of graft-versus-host to host-versus-graft in allografts were high for patients exhibiting graft-donor T cell macrochimerism. Ileal or blood samples showed some GvH clones first, and such clones were also found in recipient marrow.

Researchers processed graft tissue to release intraepithelial and lamina propria lymphocytes. The data were produced by immunoSEQ multiplex PCR, yet TCRdb's version contains in-frame clones alone and is incomplete. The sample has about 15,000 clones; around 74% are singletons. The sequences come from ileum tissue, collected 14 days after transplant. This rearrangement joins TRBV11-3 to TRBJ2-7, with D unresolved. The sequence came from a human patient who received an intestinal transplant, so some T cells may come from the graft donor. The CDR3 DNA is TGTGCCAGCAGCCAAACAGACTACGAGCAGTACTTC. It specifies CASSQTDYEQYF.